This TCR beta chain was sequenced for a study of early T cells in non-severe SARS-CoV-2 infection. The CDR3 is 14 residues long. Between the trimmed V and J ends, which lost 8 bases and 6 bases, there was a span of 20 bases. Unique molecular identifiers were affixed to single, distinct cDNA molecules. Each CDR3 protein gets one entry after TCRdb re-called the 5' RACE reads with MiXCR. The data show approximately 27,000 distinct CDR3 sequences, about 6.1% seen once. V usage is TRBV12-3 or TRBV12-4 and J usage is TRBJ2-7, with TRBD2 as a possible D gene (5 bases). The clonotype was recovered from an adult who was a healthcare worker with PCR-confirmed SARS-CoV-2 infection or an uninfected control (not recorded which). Material for sequencing was whole blood. The CDR3 spells CASSHSGIGREQYF. The CDR3 DNA reads as TGTGCCAGCTCCCACAGCGGAATAGGGCGCGAGCAGTACTTC.